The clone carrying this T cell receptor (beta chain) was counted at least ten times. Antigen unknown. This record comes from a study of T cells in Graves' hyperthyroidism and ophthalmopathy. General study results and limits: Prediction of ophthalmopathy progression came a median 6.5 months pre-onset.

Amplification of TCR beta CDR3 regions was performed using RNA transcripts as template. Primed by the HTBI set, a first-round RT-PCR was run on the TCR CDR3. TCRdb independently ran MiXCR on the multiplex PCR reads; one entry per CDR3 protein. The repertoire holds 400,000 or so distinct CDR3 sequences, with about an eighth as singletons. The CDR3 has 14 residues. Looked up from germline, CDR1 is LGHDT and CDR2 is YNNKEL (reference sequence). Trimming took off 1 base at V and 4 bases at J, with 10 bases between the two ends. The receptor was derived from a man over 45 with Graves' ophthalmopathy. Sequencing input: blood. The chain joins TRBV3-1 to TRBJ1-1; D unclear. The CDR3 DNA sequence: TGTGCCAGCAGCCAAGGCTCGGAAATCACTGAAGCTTTCTTT. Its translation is CASSQGSEITEAFF.